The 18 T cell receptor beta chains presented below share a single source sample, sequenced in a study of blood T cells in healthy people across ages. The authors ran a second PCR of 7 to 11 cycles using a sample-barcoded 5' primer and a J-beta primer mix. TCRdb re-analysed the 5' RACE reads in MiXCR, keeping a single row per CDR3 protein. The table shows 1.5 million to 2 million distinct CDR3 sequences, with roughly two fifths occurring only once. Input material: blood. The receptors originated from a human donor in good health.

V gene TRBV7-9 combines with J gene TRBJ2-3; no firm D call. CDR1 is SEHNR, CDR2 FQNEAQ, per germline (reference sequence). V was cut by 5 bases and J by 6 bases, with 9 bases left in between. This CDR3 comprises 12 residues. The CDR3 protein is CASSQTPDTQYF. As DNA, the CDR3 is TGTGCCAGCAGCCAGACCCCGGATACGCAGTATTTT.

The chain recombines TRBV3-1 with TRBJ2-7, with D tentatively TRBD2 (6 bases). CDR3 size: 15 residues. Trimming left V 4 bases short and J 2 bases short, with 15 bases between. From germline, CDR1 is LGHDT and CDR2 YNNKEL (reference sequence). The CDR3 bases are TGTGCCAGCAGCCCGCCCTGGGGGGACCCCTACGAGCAGTACTTC. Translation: CASSPPWGDPYEQYF.

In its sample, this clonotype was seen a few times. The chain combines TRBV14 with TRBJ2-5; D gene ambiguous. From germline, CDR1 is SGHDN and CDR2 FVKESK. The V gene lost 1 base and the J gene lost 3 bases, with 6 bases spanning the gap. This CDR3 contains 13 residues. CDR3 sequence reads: CASSQGEEETQYF. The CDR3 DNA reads TGTGCCAGCAGCCAAGGGGAAGAAGAGACCCAGTACTTC. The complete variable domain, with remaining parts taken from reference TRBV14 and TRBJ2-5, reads EAGVTQFPSHSVIEKGQTVTLRCDPISGHDNLYWYRRVMGKEIKFLLHFVKESKQDESGMPNNRFLAERTGGTYSTLKVQPAELEDSGVYFCASSQGEEETQYFGPGTRLLVL.

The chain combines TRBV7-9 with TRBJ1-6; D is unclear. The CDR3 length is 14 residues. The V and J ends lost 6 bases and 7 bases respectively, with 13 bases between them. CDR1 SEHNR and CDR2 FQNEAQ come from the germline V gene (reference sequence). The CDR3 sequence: CASSPSQSNSPLHF. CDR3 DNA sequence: TGTGCCAGCAGTCCTTCTCAGAGCAATTCACCCCTCCACTTT.

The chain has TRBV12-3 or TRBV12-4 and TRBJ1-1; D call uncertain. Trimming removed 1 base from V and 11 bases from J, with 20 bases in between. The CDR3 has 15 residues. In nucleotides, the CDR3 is TGTGCCAGCAGTTTAGGGGCCCCGACATGGGATACTGCTTTCTTT. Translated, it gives CASSLGAPTWDTAFF.

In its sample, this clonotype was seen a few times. The CDR3 bases are TGCGCCAGCAGAGTAGCGGGGGACCTCAATGAGCAGTTCTTC. Translation: CASRVAGDLNEQFF. The chain joins TRBV4-3 to TRBJ2-1, with 9 positions matching TRBD2. The CDR3 has 14 amino acids. V lost 6 bases, J lost 6 bases, and 6 bases stayed unmatched. Germline CDR1 LGHNA, CDR2 YSLEER.

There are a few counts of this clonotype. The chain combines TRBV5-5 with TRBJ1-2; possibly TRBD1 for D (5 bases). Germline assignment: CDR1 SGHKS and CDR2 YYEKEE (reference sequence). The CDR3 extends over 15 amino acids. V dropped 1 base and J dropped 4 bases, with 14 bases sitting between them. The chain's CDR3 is CASSLWGDSSYGYTF. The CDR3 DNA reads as TGTGCCAGCAGCTTGTGGGGCGATTCTAGCTATGGCTACACCTTC.

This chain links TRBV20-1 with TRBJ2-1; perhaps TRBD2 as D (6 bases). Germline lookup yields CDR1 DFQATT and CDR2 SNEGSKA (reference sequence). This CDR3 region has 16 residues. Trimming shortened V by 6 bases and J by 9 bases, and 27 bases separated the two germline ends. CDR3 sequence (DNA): TGCAGTGCGAGTCAGTCCGGGACTGGCGGGGCTGGTGAGCAGTTCTTC. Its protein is CSASQSGTGGAGEQFF.

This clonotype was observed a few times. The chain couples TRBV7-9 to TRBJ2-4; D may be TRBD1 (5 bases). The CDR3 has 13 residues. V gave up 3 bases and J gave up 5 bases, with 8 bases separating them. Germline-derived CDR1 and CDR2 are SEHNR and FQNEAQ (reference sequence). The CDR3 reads CASSLLTENIQYF. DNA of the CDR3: TGTGCCAGCAGCTTGCTGACAGAAAACATTCAGTACTTC.

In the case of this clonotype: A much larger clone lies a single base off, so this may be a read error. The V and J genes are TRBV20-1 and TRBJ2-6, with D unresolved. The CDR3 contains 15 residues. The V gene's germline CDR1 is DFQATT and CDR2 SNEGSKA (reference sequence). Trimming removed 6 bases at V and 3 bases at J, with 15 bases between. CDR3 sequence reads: CSAPIGEFGANVLTF. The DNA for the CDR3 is TGCAGTGCCCCCATAGGAGAATTTGGGGCCAACGTCCTGACTTTC.

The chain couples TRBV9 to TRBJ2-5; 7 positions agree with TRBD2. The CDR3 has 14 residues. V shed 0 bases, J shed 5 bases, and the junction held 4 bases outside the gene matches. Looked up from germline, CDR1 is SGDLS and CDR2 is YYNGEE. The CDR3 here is CASSVELARETQYF. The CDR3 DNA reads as TGTGCCAGCAGCGTAGAACTAGCGAGGGAGACCCAGTACTTC.

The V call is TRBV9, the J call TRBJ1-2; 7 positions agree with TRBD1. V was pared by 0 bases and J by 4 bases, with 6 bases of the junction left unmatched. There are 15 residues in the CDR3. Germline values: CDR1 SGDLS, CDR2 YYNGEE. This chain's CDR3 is CASSVEEGALYGYTF. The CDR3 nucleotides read TGTGCCAGCAGCGTAGAGGAGGGGGCCCTCTATGGCTACACCTTC.

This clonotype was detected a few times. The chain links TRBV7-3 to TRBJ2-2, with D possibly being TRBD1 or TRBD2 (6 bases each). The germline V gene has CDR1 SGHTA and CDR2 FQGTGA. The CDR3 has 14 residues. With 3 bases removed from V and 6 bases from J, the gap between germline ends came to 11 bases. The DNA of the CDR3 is TGTGCCAGCAGCTTCCGGGGGCAGGCCGGGGAGCTGTTTTTT. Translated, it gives CASSFRGQAGELFF.

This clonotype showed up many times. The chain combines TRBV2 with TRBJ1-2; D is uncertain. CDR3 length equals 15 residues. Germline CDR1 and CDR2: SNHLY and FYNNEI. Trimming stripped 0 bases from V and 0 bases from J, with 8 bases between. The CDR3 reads CASSEAEGTNYGYTF. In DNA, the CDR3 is TGTGCCAGCAGTGAAGCGGAAGGGACTAACTATGGCTACACCTTC.

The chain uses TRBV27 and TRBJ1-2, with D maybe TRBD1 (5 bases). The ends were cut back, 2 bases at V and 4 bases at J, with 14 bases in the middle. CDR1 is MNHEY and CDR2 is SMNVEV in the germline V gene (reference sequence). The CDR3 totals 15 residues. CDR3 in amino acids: CASSLNGETVYGYTF. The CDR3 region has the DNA TGTGCCAGCAGTTTAAATGGGGAGACAGTCTATGGCTACACCTTC.

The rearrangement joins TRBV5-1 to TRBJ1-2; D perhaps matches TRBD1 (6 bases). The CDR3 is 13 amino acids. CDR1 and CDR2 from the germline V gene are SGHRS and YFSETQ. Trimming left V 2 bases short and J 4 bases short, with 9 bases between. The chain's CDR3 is CASSFQDSYGYTF. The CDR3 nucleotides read TGCGCCAGCAGCTTTCAGGACAGCTATGGCTACACCTTC.

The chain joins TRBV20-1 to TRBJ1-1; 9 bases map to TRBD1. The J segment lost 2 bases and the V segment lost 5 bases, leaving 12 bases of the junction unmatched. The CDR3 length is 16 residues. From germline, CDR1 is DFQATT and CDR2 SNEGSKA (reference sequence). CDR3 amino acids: CSAGFRDRDPNTEAFF. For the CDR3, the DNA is TGCAGTGCTGGCTTCCGGGACAGGGACCCTAACACTGAAGCTTTCTTT.

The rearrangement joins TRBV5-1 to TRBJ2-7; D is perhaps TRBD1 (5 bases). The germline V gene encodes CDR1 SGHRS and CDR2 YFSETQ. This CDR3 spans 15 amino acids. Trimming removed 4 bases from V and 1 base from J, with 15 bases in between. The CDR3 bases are TGCGCCAGCAGCCCCAATCCGACAGAGTCCTACGAGCAGTACTTC. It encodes CASSPNPTESYEQYF.